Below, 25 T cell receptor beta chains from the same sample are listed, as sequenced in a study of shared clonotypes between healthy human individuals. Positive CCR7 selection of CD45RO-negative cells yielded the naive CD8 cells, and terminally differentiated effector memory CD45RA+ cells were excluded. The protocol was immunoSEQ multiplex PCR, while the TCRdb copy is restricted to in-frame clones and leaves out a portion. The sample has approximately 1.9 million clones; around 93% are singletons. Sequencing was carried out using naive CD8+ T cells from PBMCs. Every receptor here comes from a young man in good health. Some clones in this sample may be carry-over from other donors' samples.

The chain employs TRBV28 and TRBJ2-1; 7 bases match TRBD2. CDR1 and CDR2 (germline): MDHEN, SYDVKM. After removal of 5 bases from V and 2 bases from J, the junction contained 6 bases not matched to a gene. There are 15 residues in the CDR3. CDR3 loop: CASSPGGGAYNEQFF. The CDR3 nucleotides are TGTGCCAGCAGTCCCGGGGGAGGGGCCTACAATGAGCAGTTCTTC.

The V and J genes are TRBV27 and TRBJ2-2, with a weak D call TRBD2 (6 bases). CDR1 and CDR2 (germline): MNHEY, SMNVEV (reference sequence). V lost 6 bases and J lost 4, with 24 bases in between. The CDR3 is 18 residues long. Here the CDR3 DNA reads TGTGCCAGCAGCCTCATAACTAGCCCGACCGAGGGCACCGGGGAGCTGTTTTTT. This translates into CASSLITSPTEGTGELFF.

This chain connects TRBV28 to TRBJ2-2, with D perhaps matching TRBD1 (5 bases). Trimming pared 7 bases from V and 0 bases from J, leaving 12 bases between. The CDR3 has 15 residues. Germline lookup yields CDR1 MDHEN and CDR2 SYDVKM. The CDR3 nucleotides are TGTGCCAGCACCTTCCAGGGAACGAACACCGGGGAGCTGTTTTTT. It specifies CASTFQGTNTGELFF.

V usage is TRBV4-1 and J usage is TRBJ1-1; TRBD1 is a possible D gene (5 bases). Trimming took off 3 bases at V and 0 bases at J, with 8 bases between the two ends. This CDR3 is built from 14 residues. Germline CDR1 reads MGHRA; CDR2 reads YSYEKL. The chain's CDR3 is CASSHEQVNTEAFF. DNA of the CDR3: TGCGCCAGCAGCCACGAACAGGTGAACACTGAAGCTTTCTTT.

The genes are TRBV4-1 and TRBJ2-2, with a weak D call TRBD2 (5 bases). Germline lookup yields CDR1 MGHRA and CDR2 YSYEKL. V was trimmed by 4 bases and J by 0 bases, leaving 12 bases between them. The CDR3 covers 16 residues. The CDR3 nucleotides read TGCGCCAGCAGCCCCCACGGCGGGCCGAACACCGGGGAGCTGTTTTTT. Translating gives CASSPHGGPNTGELFF.

CDR3 loop: CASGGQGNYNEQFF. The CDR3 region has the DNA TGTGCCAGCGGGGGACAGGGAAACTACAATGAGCAGTTCTTC. The V gene is TRBV5-8, the J gene TRBJ2-1; 9 bases match TRBD1. In germline, CDR1 is SGHTS, CDR2 YDEGEE. This CDR3 is built from 14 residues. J gave up 3 bases and V 7 bases, and 5 bases lay outside the gene matches.

Here the CDR3 DNA reads TGTGCCAGCAGCTCCCTCAAGTCCGGGGAGCTGTTTTTT. This translates into CASSSLKSGELFF. The chain uses TRBV7-2 and TRBJ2-2, with D uncertain. The germline V gene has CDR1 SGHTA and CDR2 FQGNSA. With 4 bases removed from V and 6 bases from J, the gap between germline ends came to 9 bases. The CDR3 length is 13 residues.

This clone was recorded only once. The CDR3, as DNA: TGCGCCAGCAGCCTTCTTGACAGGGCGGAGGACACTGAAGCTTTCTTT. Translating gives CASSLLDRAEDTEAFF. This chain connects TRBV4-3 to TRBJ1-1; the match to TRBD1 covers 7 bases. The CDR3 is 16 amino acids. V was clipped by 4 bases and J by 3 bases; unmatched bases: 11. Germline V gives CDR1 LGHNA, CDR2 YSLEER.

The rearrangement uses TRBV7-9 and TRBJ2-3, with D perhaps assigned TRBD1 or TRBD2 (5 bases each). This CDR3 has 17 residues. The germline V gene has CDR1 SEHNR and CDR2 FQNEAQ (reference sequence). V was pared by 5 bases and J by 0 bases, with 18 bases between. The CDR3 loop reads CASSPGIRGRSTDTQYF. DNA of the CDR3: TGTGCCAGCAGCCCTGGGATACGGGGCCGGAGCACAGATACGCAGTATTTT.

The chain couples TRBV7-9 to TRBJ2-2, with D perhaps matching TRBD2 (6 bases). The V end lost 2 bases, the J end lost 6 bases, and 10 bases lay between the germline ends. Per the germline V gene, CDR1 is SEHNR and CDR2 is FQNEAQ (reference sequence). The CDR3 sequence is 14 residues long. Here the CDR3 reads CASSLPGVAGELFF. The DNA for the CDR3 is TGTGCCAGCAGCTTACCGGGAGTGGCCGGGGAGCTGTTTTTT.

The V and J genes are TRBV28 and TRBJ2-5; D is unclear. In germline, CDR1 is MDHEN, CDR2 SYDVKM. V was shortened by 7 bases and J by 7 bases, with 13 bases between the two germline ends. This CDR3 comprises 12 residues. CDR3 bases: TGTGCCAGCATAGATCATGGGGTGACCCAGTACTTC. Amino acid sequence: CASIDHGVTQYF. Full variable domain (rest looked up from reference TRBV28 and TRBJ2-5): DVKVTQSSRYLVKRTGEKVFLECVQDMDHENMFWYRQDPGLGLRLIYFSYDVKMKEKGDIPEGYSVSREKKERFSLILESASTNQTSMYLCASIDHGVTQYFGPGTRLLVL.

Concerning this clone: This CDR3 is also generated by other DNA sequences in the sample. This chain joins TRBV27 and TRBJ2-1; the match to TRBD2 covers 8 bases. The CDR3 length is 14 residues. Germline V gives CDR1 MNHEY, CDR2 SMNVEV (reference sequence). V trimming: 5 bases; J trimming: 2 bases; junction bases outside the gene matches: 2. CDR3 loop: CASSDSGTYNEQFF. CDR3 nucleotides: TGTGCCAGCAGTGATAGCGGGACCTACAATGAGCAGTTCTTC.

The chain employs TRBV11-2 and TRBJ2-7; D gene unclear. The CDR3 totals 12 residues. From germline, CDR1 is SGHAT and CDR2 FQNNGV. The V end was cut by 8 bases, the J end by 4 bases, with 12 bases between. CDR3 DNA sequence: TGTGCCAGCGCTCACGATCGTTACGAGCAGTACTTC. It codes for CASAHDRYEQYF.

This CDR3 reads CASSQERHENTGELFF. The CDR3 DNA sequence: TGCGCCAGCAGCCAAGAAAGGCACGAGAACACCGGGGAGCTGTTTTTT. The chain recombines TRBV4-1 with TRBJ2-2; D remains unclear. Germline V CDR1 and CDR2: MGHRA, YSYEKL. The ends were cut back, 0 bases at V and 1 base at J, with 9 bases in the middle. The CDR3 spans 16 residues.

The CDR3 nucleotides are TGTGCCAGCAGCTACCATGTGACTAGCGGGAGATGGCTCTTAGATACGCAGTATTTT. The encoded protein is CASSYHVTSGRWLLDTQYF. The rearrangement links TRBV7-9 to TRBJ2-3; 12 nucleotides match TRBD2. The germline CDR1 and CDR2 sequences are SEHNR and FQNEAQ (reference sequence). V lost 4 bases, J lost 5 bases, and 16 bases stayed unmatched. The CDR3 sequence is 19 residues long. Together with reference TRBV7-9 and TRBJ2-3, the CDR3 gives the full variable domain: DTGVSQNPRHKITKRGQNVTFRCDPISEHNRLYWYRQTLGQGPEFLTYFQNEAQLEKSRLLSDRFSAERPKGSFSTLEIQRTEQGDSAMYLCASSYHVTSGRWLLDTQYFGPGTRLTVL.

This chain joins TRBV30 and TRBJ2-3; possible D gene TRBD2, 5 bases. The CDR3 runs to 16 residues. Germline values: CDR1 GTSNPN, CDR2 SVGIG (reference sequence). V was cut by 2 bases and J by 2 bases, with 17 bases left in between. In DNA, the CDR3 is TGTGCCTGGAGTCGCCTTGGGGAGTTCTACACAGATACGCAGTATTTT. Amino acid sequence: CAWSRLGEFYTDTQYF.

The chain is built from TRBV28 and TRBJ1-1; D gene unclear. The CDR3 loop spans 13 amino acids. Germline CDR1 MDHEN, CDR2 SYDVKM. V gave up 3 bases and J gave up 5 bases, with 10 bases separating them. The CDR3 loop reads CASSFWVWTEAFF. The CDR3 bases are TGTGCCAGCAGTTTCTGGGTCTGGACTGAAGCTTTCTTT.

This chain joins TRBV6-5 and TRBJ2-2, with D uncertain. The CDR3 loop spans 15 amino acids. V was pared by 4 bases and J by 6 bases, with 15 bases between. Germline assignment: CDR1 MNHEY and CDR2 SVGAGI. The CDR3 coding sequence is TGTGCCAGCAGTTCGTTGACGAGAACGGCCGGGGAGCTGTTTTTT. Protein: CASSSLTRTAGELFF.

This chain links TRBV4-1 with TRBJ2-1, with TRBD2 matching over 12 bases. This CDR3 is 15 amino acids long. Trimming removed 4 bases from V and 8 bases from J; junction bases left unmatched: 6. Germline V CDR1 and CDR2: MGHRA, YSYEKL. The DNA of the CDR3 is TGCGCCAGCAGCCCTAGCGGGAGGGGAAACTATGAGCAGTTCTTC. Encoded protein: CASSPSGRGNYEQFF.

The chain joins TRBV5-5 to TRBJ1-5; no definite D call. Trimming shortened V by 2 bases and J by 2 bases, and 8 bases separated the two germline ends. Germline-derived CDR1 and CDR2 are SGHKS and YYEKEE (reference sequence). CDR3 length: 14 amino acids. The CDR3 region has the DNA TGTGCCAGCAGCTTTGCGTTGGGCAATCAGCCCCAGCATTTT. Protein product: CASSFALGNQPQHF.

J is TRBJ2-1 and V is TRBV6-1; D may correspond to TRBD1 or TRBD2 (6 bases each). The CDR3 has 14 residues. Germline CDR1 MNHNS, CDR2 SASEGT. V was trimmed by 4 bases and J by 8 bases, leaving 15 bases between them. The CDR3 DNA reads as TGTGCCAGCAGTGGATCCGGGGGCTGGGATGAGCAGTTCTTC. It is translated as CASSGSGGWDEQFF.

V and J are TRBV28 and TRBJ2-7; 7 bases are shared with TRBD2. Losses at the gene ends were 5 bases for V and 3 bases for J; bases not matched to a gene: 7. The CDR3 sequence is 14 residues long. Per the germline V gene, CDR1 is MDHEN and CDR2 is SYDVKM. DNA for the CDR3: TGTGCCAGCAGTGGTAGCGGGTCGGGCTACGAGCAGTACTTC. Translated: CASSGSGSGYEQYF.

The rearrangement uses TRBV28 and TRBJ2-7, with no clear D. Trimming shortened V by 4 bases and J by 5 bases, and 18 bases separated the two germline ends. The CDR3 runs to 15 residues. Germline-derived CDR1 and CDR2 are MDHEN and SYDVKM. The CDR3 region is CASSSPGPRRNEQYF. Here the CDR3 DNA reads TGTGCCAGCAGTTCGCCCGGGCCCAGAAGGAACGAGCAGTACTTC.

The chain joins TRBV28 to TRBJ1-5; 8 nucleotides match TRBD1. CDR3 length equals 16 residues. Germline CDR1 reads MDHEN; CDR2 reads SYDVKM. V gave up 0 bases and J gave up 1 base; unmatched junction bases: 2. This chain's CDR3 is CASSLWGQESNQPQHF. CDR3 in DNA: TGTGCCAGCAGTTTATGGGGACAGGAGAGCAATCAGCCCCAGCATTTT.

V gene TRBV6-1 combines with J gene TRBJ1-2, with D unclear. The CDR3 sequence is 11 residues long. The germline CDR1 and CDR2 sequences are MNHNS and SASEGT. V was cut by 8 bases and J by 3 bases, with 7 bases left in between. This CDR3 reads CASGADYGYTF. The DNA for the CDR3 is TGTGCCAGCGGAGCCGACTATGGCTACACCTTC.